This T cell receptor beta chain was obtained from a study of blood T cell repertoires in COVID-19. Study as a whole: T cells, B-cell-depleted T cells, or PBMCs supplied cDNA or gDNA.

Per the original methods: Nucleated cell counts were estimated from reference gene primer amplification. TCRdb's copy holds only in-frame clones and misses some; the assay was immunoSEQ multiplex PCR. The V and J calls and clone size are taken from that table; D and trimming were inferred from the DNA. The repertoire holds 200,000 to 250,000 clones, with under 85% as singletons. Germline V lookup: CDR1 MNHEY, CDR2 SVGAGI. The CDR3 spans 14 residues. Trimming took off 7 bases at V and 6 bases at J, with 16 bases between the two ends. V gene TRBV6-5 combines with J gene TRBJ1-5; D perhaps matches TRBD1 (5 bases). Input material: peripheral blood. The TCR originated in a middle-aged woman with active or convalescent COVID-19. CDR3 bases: TGTGCCAGCACCACGACTAGGGGCTTTCAGCCCCAGCATTTT. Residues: CASTTTRGFQPQHF.